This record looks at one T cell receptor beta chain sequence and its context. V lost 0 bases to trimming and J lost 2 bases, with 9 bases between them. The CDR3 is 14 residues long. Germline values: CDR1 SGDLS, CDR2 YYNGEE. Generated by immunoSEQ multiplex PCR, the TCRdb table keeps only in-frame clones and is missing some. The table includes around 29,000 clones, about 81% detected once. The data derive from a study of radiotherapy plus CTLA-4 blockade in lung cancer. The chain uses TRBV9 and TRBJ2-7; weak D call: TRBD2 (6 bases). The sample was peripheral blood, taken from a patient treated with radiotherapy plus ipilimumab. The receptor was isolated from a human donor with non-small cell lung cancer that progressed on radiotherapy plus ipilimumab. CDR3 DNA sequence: TGTGCCAGCAGCGTAGGACTAGGTGCCTACGAGCAGTACTTC. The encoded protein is CASSVGLGAYEQYF.